Following are 21 T cell receptor beta chains from one sample sequenced in a study of cytotoxic CD8 clonotypes in ibrutinib-treated CLL. Assay: immunoSEQ multiplex PCR; the TCRdb copy retains only in-frame clones and omits some. The data hold about 200,000 clones, with about 72% observed a single time. The source material was PBMCs, sampled after 24 months of ibrutinib treatment. The receptors were gathered from a human donor with chronic lymphocytic leukemia.

The V and J genes are TRBV2 and TRBJ1-4; D unclear. The CDR3 is made up of 12 amino acids. In germline, CDR1 is SNHLY, CDR2 FYNNEI. Between the trimmed V and J ends, which lost 9 bases and 4 bases, there was a span of 9 bases. CDR3 nucleotide sequence: TGTGCCAGTGTGAGGTTTAATGAAAAACTGTTTTTT. This sequence encodes CASVRFNEKLFF. Looking up the rest from reference TRBV2 and TRBJ1-4 gives the full variable domain: EPEVTQTPSHQVTQMGQEVILRCVPISNHLYFYWYRQILGQKVEFLVSFYNNEISEKSEIFDDQFSVERPDGSNFTLKIRSTKLEDSAMYFCASVRFNEKLFFGSGTQLSVL.

This clone was seen a single time. The chain has TRBV5-6 and TRBJ2-7; TRBD2 agrees at 9 bases. V gave up 1 base and J gave up 4 bases; unmatched junction bases: 3. The CDR3 is 14 amino acids. Germline values: CDR1 SGHDT, CDR2 YYEEEE. The CDR3 is CASSLSGRSYEQYF. In DNA form, the CDR3 reads TGTGCCAGCAGCTTGAGCGGGAGGTCATACGAGCAGTACTTC.

V is TRBV11-3 and J is TRBJ2-7; a possible D gene is TRBD1 (7 bases). The CDR3 runs 14 residues. Trimming took 1 base from V and 9 from J, leaving 16 bases between them. Germline V gives CDR1 SGHNT, CDR2 YENEEA. The CDR3 reads CASSLADGGTAQYF. In DNA, the CDR3 is TGTGCCAGCAGCTTAGCCGATGGGGGGACAGCGCAGTACTTC.

A few counts support this clone. This CDR3 is CASSLLQGSTDTQYF. CDR3 nucleotide sequence: TGTGCCAGCAGTTTACTCCAGGGCAGCACAGATACGCAGTATTTT. The chain recombines TRBV27 with TRBJ2-3; TRBD1 is a possible D gene (5 bases). Germline assignment: CDR1 MNHEY and CDR2 SMNVEV (reference sequence). This CDR3 comprises 15 residues. The V and J ends lost 2 bases and 0 bases respectively, with 9 bases between them.

The CDR3 DNA is TGCAGCGCAGGGACTAGCGATGAGCAGTTCTTC. Translation: CSAGTSDEQFF. The chain is built from TRBV29-1 and TRBJ2-1, with 10 bases lining up with TRBD2. The CDR3 spans 11 residues. Germline loops: CDR1 SQVTM, CDR2 ANQGSEA. Trimming took 7 bases from V and 8 from J; bases not matched to a gene: 2.

V usage is TRBV4-3 and J usage is TRBJ2-1; D is perhaps TRBD1 or TRBD2 (5 bases each). V was shortened by 5 bases and J by 4 bases, with 15 bases between the two germline ends. The CDR3 is 15 amino acids. Germline lookup yields CDR1 LGHNA and CDR2 YSLEER. The CDR3 loop reads CASSARESGYNEQFF. CDR3 nucleotide sequence: TGCGCCAGCAGCGCCAGGGAGTCTGGTTACAATGAGCAGTTCTTC.

This CDR3 reads CASSVAGSSGNTIYF. The CDR3, as DNA: TGCGCCAGCAGCGTGGCGGGGAGCTCTGGAAACACCATATATTTT. The V and J genes are TRBV5-1 and TRBJ1-3; D gene ambiguous. The CDR3 has 15 amino acids. Trimming pared 4 bases from V and 0 bases from J, leaving 11 bases between. Germline CDR1 SGHRS, CDR2 YFSETQ.

The rearrangement links TRBV9 to TRBJ2-1; no definite D call. CDR1 and CDR2 (germline): SGDLS, YYNGEE. CDR3 length equals 14 residues. V was cut by 0 bases and J by 7 bases, with 11 bases left in between. The CDR3 region is CASSVGLSQNEQFF. DNA of the CDR3: TGTGCCAGCAGCGTAGGACTGTCCCAAAATGAGCAGTTCTTC.

This clone was seen just once. This sequence joins TRBV18 and TRBJ2-5, with TRBD1 identical over 8 bases. CDR1 is KGHSH and CDR2 is LQKENI in the germline V gene. Trimming took 8 bases from V and 5 from J; bases not matched to a gene: 13. There are 15 residues in the CDR3. The CDR3 region is CASALRQGMVETQYF. The CDR3 DNA follows: TGTGCCAGCGCCCTCAGACAGGGGATGGTGGAGACCCAGTACTTC. Filled out from reference TRBV18 and TRBJ2-5, the complete variable domain reads NAGVMQNPRHLVRRRGQEARLRCSPMKGHSHVYWYRQLPEEGLKFMVYLQKENIIDESGMPKERFSAEFPKEGPSILRIQQVVRGDSAAYFCASALRQGMVETQYFGPGTRLLVL.

The V gene is TRBV27, the J gene TRBJ1-1, with a weak D call TRBD1 (6 bases). The CDR3 spans 14 residues. Trimming shortened V by 1 base and J by 4 bases, and 10 bases separated the two germline ends. CDR1 and CDR2 from the germline V gene are MNHEY and SMNVEV (reference sequence). This CDR3 reads CASSLLGAGTEAFF. CDR3 sequence (DNA): TGTGCCAGCAGTTTATTGGGGGCGGGCACTGAAGCTTTCTTT.

The gene calls are TRBV5-1 and TRBJ2-5; D is uncertain. The germline V gene has CDR1 SGHRS and CDR2 YFSETQ. This CDR3 region has 14 residues. V was cut by 2 bases and J by 5 bases, with 13 bases left in between. In DNA form, the CDR3 reads TGCGCCAGCAGCTTCCTGAACCCCTATGAGACCCAGTACTTC. Amino acid sequence: CASSFLNPYETQYF.

The rearrangement uses TRBV27 and TRBJ2-5; D gene uncertain. Trimming stripped 5 bases from V and 0 bases from J, with 7 bases between. The CDR3 consists of 13 residues. Looked up from germline, CDR1 is MNHEY and CDR2 is SMNVEV (reference sequence). CDR3 region: CASSRRDQETQYF. The CDR3 region has the DNA TGTGCCAGCAGTAGACGGGACCAAGAGACCCAGTACTTC.

CDR3 protein: CASSEAGLYYGYTF. CDR3 in DNA: TGTGCCAGCAGTGAAGCGGGGTTGTACTATGGCTACACCTTC. V usage is TRBV6-1 and J usage is TRBJ1-2, with no clear D. Germline V gene data show CDR1 as MNHNS and CDR2 as SASEGT. CDR3 length equals 14 residues. Trimming took off 0 bases at V and 3 bases at J, with 8 bases between the two ends.

This clone was observed once. V usage is TRBV7-9 and J usage is TRBJ2-7, with no clear D. This CDR3 contains 13 residues. V lost 5 bases to trimming and J lost 4 bases, with 12 bases between them. Germline V gene lookup returns CDR1 SEHNR and CDR2 FQNEAQ (reference sequence). The CDR3 reads CASSSDVTYEQYF. CDR3 sequence (DNA): TGTGCCAGCAGCAGCGACGTAACGTACGAGCAGTACTTC.

The chain combines TRBV4-2 with TRBJ1-2; D gene uncertain. Per the germline V gene, CDR1 is LGHNA and CDR2 is YNFKEQ. Trimming took 4 bases from V and 2 from J, leaving 11 bases between them. CDR3 length equals 14 residues. DNA for the CDR3: TGTGCCAGCAGCCTGGGGAGGGCAAACTATGGCTACACCTTC. Encoded protein: CASSLGRANYGYTF.

The chain links TRBV6-1 to TRBJ2-3; 9 bases fit TRBD2. This CDR3 spans 14 amino acids. Germline trimming cut 5 bases from V and 6 bases from J; bases unmatched to any gene: 6. Germline-derived CDR1 and CDR2 are MNHNS and SASEGT. The CDR3 sequence: CASSTGLASDTQYF. The CDR3 DNA follows: TGTGCCAGCAGTACAGGACTAGCGTCTGATACGCAGTATTTT.

The V gene is TRBV2, the J gene TRBJ1-1; 9 bases fit TRBD1. Trimming at V came to 5 bases and at J to 4 bases, leaving 8 bases not matched to a gene. Germline CDR1 reads SNHLY; CDR2 reads FYNNEI. The CDR3 totals 15 residues. The CDR3 protein is CASSLQGAFVTEAFF. Here the CDR3 DNA reads TGTGCCAGCAGTTTACAGGGGGCGTTTGTCACTGAAGCTTTCTTT.

The CDR3, as DNA: TGTGCCAGTAGTATAGGGGAGGGATCCGGCTATGGCTACACCTTC. Residues: CASSIGEGSGYGYTF. The rearrangement joins TRBV19 to TRBJ1-2; D unresolved. CDR1 LNHDA and CDR2 SQIVND come from the germline V gene (reference sequence). The CDR3 spans 15 residues. The V and J ends lost 1 base and 4 bases respectively, with 13 bases between them.

J is TRBJ2-1 and V is TRBV6-5; D remains unclear. The CDR3 runs 12 residues. The V gene lost 4 bases and the J gene lost 12 bases, with 13 bases spanning the gap. Germline lookup yields CDR1 MNHEY and CDR2 SVGAGI. CDR3 protein: CASSSLGSWQFF. The CDR3 nucleotides read TGTGCCAGCAGTTCGTTGGGATCTTGGCAGTTCTTC.

CDR3 nucleotide sequence: TGTGCCAGCAGCCCATTAGGGAGGGTAAGCACAGATACGCAGTATTTT. It translates to CASSPLGRVSTDTQYF. The V call is TRBV27, the J call TRBJ2-3; 7 nucleotides align to TRBD2. Per germline, CDR1 MNHEY and CDR2 SMNVEV (reference sequence). This CDR3 region has 16 residues. Germline trimming cut 6 bases from V and 0 bases from J; bases unmatched to any gene: 9.

This clone was recorded once. The chain carries TRBV29-1 and TRBJ2-2; D not certain. There are 20 residues in the CDR3. Germline-derived CDR1 and CDR2 are SQVTM and ANQGSEA. V was clipped by 3 bases and J by 2 bases, with 28 bases between them. CDR3 sequence: CSVDSPKISSPSLNTGELFF. The CDR3, as DNA: TGCAGCGTTGACAGTCCGAAGATTTCTTCACCATCCCTCAACACCGGGGAGCTGTTTTTT.